The rows below give T cell receptor beta chains drawn from one sample of a study of shared clonotypes between healthy human individuals. TCRdb keeps only in-frame clones here, not all; method: immunoSEQ multiplex PCR. The table lists around 610,000 clones, 90% to 97% of them singletons. Sequenced material: naive CD8+ T cells sorted from blood. The receptors were gathered from a woman in her 30s in good health. CDR3s include the opening cysteine and the closing phenylalanine or tryptophan. The D gene is left open where the match is weak. Size is stated for part of the rows, as once, few or many counts, or as a class when the clone is expanded.

clone size: .; V gene: TRBV27; J gene: TRBJ2-1; CDR3 length: 15; D gene: TRBD2; CDR3 protein: CASSKGTRARNEQFF; CDR3 DNA: TGTGCCAGCAGTAAAGGGACTAGGGCGCGCAATGAGCAGTTCTTC
clone size: .; V gene: TRBV6-5; J gene: TRBJ2-1; CDR3 length: 15; D gene: TRBD1; CDR3 protein: CASSPRGQGLNEQFF; CDR3 DNA: TGTGCCAGCAGCCCCCGGGGACAGGGACTCAATGAGCAGTTCTTC
clone size: .; V gene: TRBV11-2; J gene: TRBJ2-1; CDR3 length: 17; D gene: .; CDR3 protein: CASSLGGGVSSYNEQFF; CDR3 DNA: TGTGCCAGCAGCTTAGGCGGAGGGGTGAGCTCCTACAATGAGCAGTTCTTC
clone size: .; V gene: TRBV6-4; J gene: TRBJ2-1; CDR3 length: 12; D gene: .; CDR3 protein: CASSDGDNEQFF; CDR3 DNA: TGTGCCAGCAGTGATGGGGACAATGAGCAGTTCTTC
clone size: .; V gene: TRBV7-6; J gene: TRBJ1-1; CDR3 length: 13; D gene: .; CDR3 protein: CASSFHEGTEAFF; CDR3 DNA: TGTGCCAGCAGCTTCCACGAGGGCACTGAAGCTTTCTTT
clone size: .; V gene: TRBV2; J gene: TRBJ2-1; CDR3 length: 12; D gene: .; CDR3 protein: CASMMSRNEQFF; CDR3 DNA: TGTGCCAGCATGATGAGTCGGAATGAGCAGTTCTTC
clone size: .; V gene: TRBV16; J gene: TRBJ2-7; CDR3 length: 18; D gene: .; CDR3 protein: CASSQNGRRGHDTYEQYF; CDR3 DNA: TGTGCCAGCAGCCAGAACGGACGGAGGGGACATGATACCTACGAGCAGTACTTC
clone size: once; V gene: TRBV19; J gene: TRBJ2-7; CDR3 length: 14; D gene: TRBD1; CDR3 protein: CASSIGTGAYEQYF; CDR3 DNA: TGTGCCAGTAGTATTGGGACAGGGGCCTACGAGCAGTACTTC
clone size: .; V gene: TRBV29-1; J gene: TRBJ1-1; CDR3 length: 12; D gene: .; CDR3 protein: CSVEDLDTEAFF; CDR3 DNA: TGCAGCGTTGAAGATCTGGACACTGAGGCTTTCTTT
clone size: .; V gene: TRBV5-6; J gene: TRBJ1-1; CDR3 length: 11; D gene: .; CDR3 protein: CASRNSIEAFF; CDR3 DNA: TGTGCCAGCAGAAACTCCATTGAAGCTTTCTTT
clone size: .; V gene: TRBV7-8; J gene: TRBJ2-6; CDR3 length: 15; D gene: .; CDR3 protein: CASSSGPSGANVLTF; CDR3 DNA: TGTGCCAGCAGCTCAGGCCCCTCTGGGGCCAACGTCCTGACTTTC
clone size: .; V gene: TRBV4-2; J gene: TRBJ2-2; CDR3 length: 17; D gene: .; CDR3 protein: CASSQGWREINTGELFF; CDR3 DNA: TGTGCCAGCAGCCAAGGATGGAGGGAGATTAACACCGGGGAGCTGTTTTTT
clone size: .; V gene: TRBV28; J gene: TRBJ2-3; CDR3 length: 16; D gene: TRBD1; CDR3 protein: CASSALRGLSPDTQYF; CDR3 DNA: TGTGCCAGCAGTGCCCTCAGGGGGCTTAGTCCAGATACGCAGTATTTT
clone size: .; V gene: TRBV28; J gene: TRBJ2-7; CDR3 length: 13; D gene: .; CDR3 protein: CASSFQFTYEQYF; CDR3 DNA: TGTGCCAGCAGTTTCCAGTTCACGTACGAGCAGTACTTC
clone size: .; V gene: TRBV19; J gene: TRBJ2-5; CDR3 length: 14; D gene: TRBD1; CDR3 protein: CASSMTGGQETQYF; CDR3 DNA: TGTGCCAGTAGTATGACAGGGGGACAGGAGACCCAGTACTTC
clone size: .; V gene: TRBV27; J gene: TRBJ1-2; CDR3 length: 15; D gene: TRBD1; CDR3 protein: CASSLSPGGFYGYTF; CDR3 DNA: TGTGCCAGCAGTTTGAGCCCAGGGGGCTTCTATGGCTACACCTTC
clone size: .; V gene: TRBV5-4; J gene: TRBJ1-3; CDR3 length: 14; D gene: .; CDR3 protein: CASSLVGFGNTIYF; CDR3 DNA: TGTGCCAGCAGCTTGGTCGGGTTCGGAAACACCATATATTTT
clone size: .; V gene: TRBV7-6; J gene: TRBJ2-7; CDR3 length: 12; D gene: .; CDR3 protein: CASSLGSGEQYF; CDR3 DNA: TGTGCCAGCAGCTTAGGGAGTGGCGAGCAGTACTTC
clone size: .; V gene: TRBV7-9; J gene: TRBJ1-3; CDR3 length: 15; D gene: .; CDR3 protein: CASRTEGLIENTIYF; CDR3 DNA: TGTGCCAGCAGAACGGAGGGGCTAATCGAAAACACCATATATTTT
clone size: .; V gene: TRBV9; J gene: TRBJ1-3; CDR3 length: 13; D gene: .; CDR3 protein: CASSVPSGNTIYF; CDR3 DNA: TGTGCCAGCAGCGTACCGTCGGGAAACACCATATATTTT
clone size: .; V gene: TRBV6-6; J gene: TRBJ2-7; CDR3 length: 12; D gene: .; CDR3 protein: CASSSDSYEQYF; CDR3 DNA: TGTGCCAGCAGTAGCGACTCCTACGAGCAGTACTTC
clone size: .; V gene: TRBV5-5; J gene: TRBJ2-7; CDR3 length: 16; D gene: TRBD1; CDR3 protein: CASSPQTRQGEDEQYF; CDR3 DNA: TGTGCCAGCAGCCCGCAGACACGACAGGGGGAAGACGAGCAGTACTTC
clone size: .; V gene: TRBV19; J gene: TRBJ1-3; CDR3 length: 13; D gene: .; CDR3 protein: CATLLGPGNTIYF; CDR3 DNA: TGTGCCACCCTACTGGGCCCTGGAAACACCATATATTTT
clone size: .; V gene: TRBV27; J gene: TRBJ2-3; CDR3 length: 15; D gene: TRBD1; CDR3 protein: CASNPPGQGPDTQYF; CDR3 DNA: TGTGCCAGCAATCCCCCGGGACAGGGACCAGATACGCAGTATTTT
clone size: .; V gene: TRBV7-9; J gene: TRBJ2-1; CDR3 length: 14; D gene: .; CDR3 protein: CASSFPGTSNEQFF; CDR3 DNA: TGTGCCAGCAGCTTTCCCGGGACTTCTAATGAGCAGTTCTTC
clone size: once; V gene: TRBV7-6; J gene: TRBJ2-3; CDR3 length: 15; D gene: .; CDR3 protein: CASSPRALVADTQYF; CDR3 DNA: TGTGCCAGCAGCCCAAGGGCGCTCGTTGCGGATACGCAGTATTTT
clone size: .; V gene: TRBV9; J gene: TRBJ2-5; CDR3 length: 15; D gene: .; CDR3 protein: CASSARIGMEETQYF; CDR3 DNA: TGTGCCAGCAGCGCTAGGATAGGGATGGAAGAGACCCAGTACTTC
clone size: .; V gene: TRBV5-6; J gene: TRBJ2-1; CDR3 length: 14; D gene: .; CDR3 protein: CASGNGGEYNEQFF; CDR3 DNA: TGTGCCAGCGGCAACGGGGGCGAATACAATGAGCAGTTCTTC
clone size: .; V gene: TRBV7-9; J gene: TRBJ2-1; CDR3 length: 15; D gene: .; CDR3 protein: CASSFPASEFPEQFF; CDR3 DNA: TGTGCCAGCAGCTTTCCGGCTAGCGAGTTTCCTGAGCAGTTCTTC
clone size: .; V gene: TRBV11-2; J gene: TRBJ2-5; CDR3 length: 15; D gene: .; CDR3 protein: CASRYRDSVQETQYF; CDR3 DNA: TGTGCCAGCAGATACCGGGACTCCGTCCAAGAGACCCAGTACTTC
clone size: .; V gene: TRBV9; J gene: TRBJ1-4; CDR3 length: 16; D gene: .; CDR3 protein: CASSVEGGTPNEKLFF; CDR3 DNA: TGTGCCAGCAGCGTAGAGGGGGGGACCCCTAATGAAAAACTGTTTTTT
clone size: .; V gene: TRBV27; J gene: TRBJ2-7; CDR3 length: 16; D gene: TRBD2; CDR3 protein: CASSFSTGTMNYEQYF; CDR3 DNA: TGTGCCAGCAGTTTTTCGACCGGGACTATGAATTACGAGCAGTACTTC
clone size: .; V gene: TRBV6-1; J gene: TRBJ2-1; CDR3 length: 14; D gene: TRBD2; CDR3 protein: CASSGEREGDEQFF; CDR3 DNA: TGTGCCAGCAGTGGAGAGCGGGAGGGGGATGAGCAGTTCTTC
clone size: .; V gene: TRBV9; J gene: TRBJ1-1; CDR3 length: 13; D gene: .; CDR3 protein: CASSVEDNTEAFF; CDR3 DNA: TGTGCCAGCAGCGTAGAGGATAACACTGAAGCTTTCTTT
clone size: .; V gene: TRBV7-9; J gene: TRBJ2-7; CDR3 length: 13; D gene: .; CDR3 protein: CASSLASSYEQYF; CDR3 DNA: TGTGCCAGCAGCTTGGCCTCATCCTACGAGCAGTACTTC
clone size: .; V gene: TRBV9; J gene: TRBJ1-2; CDR3 length: 13; D gene: .; CDR3 protein: CASSVAGIYGYTF; CDR3 DNA: TGTGCCAGCAGCGTAGCGGGAATCTATGGCTACACCTTC
clone size: .; V gene: TRBV6-6; J gene: TRBJ2-5; CDR3 length: 13; D gene: .; CDR3 protein: CASSYTNYGAQYF; CDR3 DNA: TGTGCCAGCAGTTACACAAACTACGGGGCCCAGTACTTC
clone size: .; V gene: TRBV27; J gene: TRBJ2-7; CDR3 length: 13; D gene: TRBD1; CDR3 protein: CASKLGTGYEQYF; CDR3 DNA: TGTGCCAGCAAGTTAGGGACAGGCTACGAGCAGTACTTC
clone size: .; V gene: TRBV27; J gene: TRBJ2-1; CDR3 length: 16; D gene: .; CDR3 protein: CASSLRVRGVHNEQFF; CDR3 DNA: TGTGCCAGCAGTTTACGAGTAAGGGGGGTACACAATGAGCAGTTCTTC
clone size: .; V gene: TRBV10-1; J gene: TRBJ2-7; CDR3 length: 14; D gene: TRBD1; CDR3 protein: CASSLDGTAYEQYF; CDR3 DNA: TGCGCCAGCAGTCTTGATGGGACAGCCTACGAGCAGTACTTC